This entry describes one T cell receptor (beta chain). It has no known antigen specificity. Base qualities are not provided; no much larger clone lies one nucleotide away. The sample originates from a study of graft-versus-host responses after intestinal transplantation (dated by TCRdb to 2020 to 2023). Background on the whole study: Recipients received multivisceral, liver-intestinal, or isolated intestinal transplants. Every recipient was given anti-thymocyte globulin induction, followed by about three years of maintenance tacrolimus and steroids. After intestinal transplantation, graft-versus-host and host-versus-graft alloreactive T cell clones in the graft, circulation and bone marrow were tracked using bulk TCR-beta CDR3 sequencing. To identify alloreactive clones, pre-transplant mixed lymphocyte reaction products were sequenced and then compared with unstimulated pre-transplant donor and recipient T cells. The cohort enrolled 20 to 30 intestinal transplant recipients, one of whom was a retransplant, and 3 patients without pretransplant specimens were excluded. Donor T cell macrochimerism was defined as a peak of at least 4% donor T cells among recipient peripheral blood mononuclear cells. Rather than going through the commercial service, samples from a few later patients were sequenced in-house on an Illumina MiSeq and processed with MiXCR.

Preparation of the library involved the immunoSEQ multiplex PCR assay. For most patients, genomic DNA was isolated with the Qiagen DNeasy Blood and Tissue Kit and sent frozen to Adaptive Biotechnologies for TCR sequencing. For most patients, high-throughput TCR-beta CDR3 sequencing of genomic DNA was performed by Adaptive Biotechnologies. For the original study's pipeline: Adaptive's ImmunoSEQ software was the source of the TCR sequencing data for 15 to 20 patients, while a few other patients were processed with MiXCR and VDJtools. To correct CD4 versus CD8 sorting errors, any sequence found in both subsets at a frequency ratio below 5:1 was removed. CDR3 nucleotide sequences shared by donor and recipient were removed because the origin of these sequences could not be assigned. To be classed as alloreactive, a clone needed at least 2-fold expansion over unstimulated cells and a minimum CFSE-low frequency of 0.002% (template counts) or 0.001% (read counts). Mappable clones were those detected in sequenced pre-transplant spleen, lymph node, or MLR CFSE-low populations of the donor or recipient. The cumulative frequency of alloreactive clones was calculated as a percentage of all sequences, weighted by copy number. Sourced from immuneACCESS, this table was stored by TCRdb with only in-frame sequences that have V and J called. A share of the clones is absent; for the studies checked, an unresolved V gene accounts for under half, and the remainder has no known explanation. The V and J calls and clone size come from that table; D and trimming were worked out from the DNA. This sample has around 76,000 clones in its table, and 85% to 95% of those were observed once. The ten largest account for about 0.56% of the sample.

Explained via the paper, the time point label denotes: cells obtained before transplantation from donor or recipient. CD3+CD4+ and CD3+CD8+ populations were FACS-sorted from unstimulated pre-transplant donor and recipient cells taken from spleen or lymph nodes. Results and caveats for the whole study, not just this receptor: In patients with donor T cell macrochimerism, the allografts had high GvH to HvG T cell clonal ratios. Peak levels of circulating GvH clones were associated with declines in HvG clones early after transplant. Conclusions were limited by the relatively low number and heterogeneity of intestinal transplant patients. GvH clones were found in recipient bone marrow, and some of the GvH clones appeared earlier in ileal mucosa or blood, which is consistent with an intestinal mucosal origin.

The CDR1 and CDR2 encoded by the germline V gene are MDHEN and SYDVKM. V loses 0 bases of germline sequence and J loses 3 bases, and the interval between the two ends is 9 bases. The CDR3, cysteine through phenylalanine, is 14 amino acids long. Of all the DNA, just the CDR3 is kept, 42 bases in frame from base 1. This receptor was obtained from a human donor who received an intestinal transplant. The chain uses TRBV28 and TRBJ2-7; a weak D assignment points to TRBD1 (5 bases agree). Sequencing was performed on unstimulated CD8+ T cells sorted from spleen or lymph node cells, taken before intestinal transplant. The CDR3 reads as follows: CASSLWTEDYEQYF. The nucleotide sequence is given as TGTGCCAGCAGTTTATGGACAGAGGACTACGAGCAGTACTTC. With all but the CDR3 taken from the reference TRBV28 and TRBJ2-7 genes, the full variable domain is: DVKVTQSSRYLVKRTGEKVFLECVQDMDHENMFWYRQDPGLGLRLIYFSYDVKMKEKGDIPEGYSVSREKKERFSLILESASTNQTSMYLCASSLWTEDYEQYFGPGTRLTVT.